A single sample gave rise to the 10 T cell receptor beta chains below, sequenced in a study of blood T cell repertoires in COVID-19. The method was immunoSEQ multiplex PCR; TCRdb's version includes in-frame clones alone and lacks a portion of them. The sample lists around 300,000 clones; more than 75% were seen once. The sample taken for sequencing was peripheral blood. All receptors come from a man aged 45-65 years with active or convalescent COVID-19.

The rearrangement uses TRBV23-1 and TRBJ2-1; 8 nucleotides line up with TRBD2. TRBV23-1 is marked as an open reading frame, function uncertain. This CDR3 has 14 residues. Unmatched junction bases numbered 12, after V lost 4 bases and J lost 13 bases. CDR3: CASSRSGITMRQFF. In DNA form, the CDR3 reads TGCGCCAGCAGTCGTAGCGGGATTACAATGAGACAGTTCTTC.

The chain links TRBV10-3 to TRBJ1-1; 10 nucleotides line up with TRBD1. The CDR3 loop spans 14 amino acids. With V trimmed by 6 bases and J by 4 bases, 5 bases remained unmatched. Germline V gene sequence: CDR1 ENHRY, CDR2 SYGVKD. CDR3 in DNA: TGTGCCATCAGGAGACAGGGGGCCTCCACTGAAGCTTTCTTT. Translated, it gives CAIRRQGASTEAFF.

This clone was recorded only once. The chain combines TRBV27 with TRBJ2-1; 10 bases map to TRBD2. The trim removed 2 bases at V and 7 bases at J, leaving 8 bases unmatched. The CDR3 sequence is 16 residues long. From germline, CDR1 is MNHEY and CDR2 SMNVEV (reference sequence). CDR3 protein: CASSLTPSGGKNEQFF. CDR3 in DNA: TGTGCCAGCAGTTTAACCCCTAGCGGGGGAAAGAATGAGCAGTTCTTC.

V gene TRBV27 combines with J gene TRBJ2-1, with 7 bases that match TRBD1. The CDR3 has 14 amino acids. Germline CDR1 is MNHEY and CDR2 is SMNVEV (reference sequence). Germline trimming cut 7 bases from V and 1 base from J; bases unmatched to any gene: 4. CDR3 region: CASNKDRSYNEQFF. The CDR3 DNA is TGTGCCAGCAACAAGGACAGGTCCTACAATGAGCAGTTCTTC.

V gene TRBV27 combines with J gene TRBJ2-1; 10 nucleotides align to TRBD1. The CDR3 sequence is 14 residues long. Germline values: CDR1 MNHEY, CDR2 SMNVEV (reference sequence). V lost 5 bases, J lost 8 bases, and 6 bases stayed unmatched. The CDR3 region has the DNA TGTGCCAGCAGTCCGAGACAGGGGGCATATGAGCAGTTCTTC. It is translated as CASSPRQGAYEQFF.

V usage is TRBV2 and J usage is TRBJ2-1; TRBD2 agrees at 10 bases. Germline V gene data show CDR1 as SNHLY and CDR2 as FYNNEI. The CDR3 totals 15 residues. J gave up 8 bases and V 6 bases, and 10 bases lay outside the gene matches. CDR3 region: CASSPRPSGGHEQFF. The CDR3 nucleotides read TGTGCCAGCAGCCCCCGGCCTAGCGGGGGTCATGAGCAGTTCTTC.

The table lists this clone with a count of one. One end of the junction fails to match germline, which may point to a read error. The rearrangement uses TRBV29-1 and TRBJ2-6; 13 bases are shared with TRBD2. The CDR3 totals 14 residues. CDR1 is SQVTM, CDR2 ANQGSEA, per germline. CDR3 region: CSVTQLAGGPSVAF. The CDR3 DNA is TGCAGCGTTACCCAACTAGCGGGGGGGCCCAGTGTTGCTTTC. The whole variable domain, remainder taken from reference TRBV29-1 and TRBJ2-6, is SAVISQKPSRDICQRGTSLTIQCQVDSQVTMMFWYRQQPGQSLTLIATANQGSEATYESGFVIDKFPISRPNLTFSTLTVSNMSPEDSSIYLCSVTQLAGGPSVAFGAGSRLTVL.

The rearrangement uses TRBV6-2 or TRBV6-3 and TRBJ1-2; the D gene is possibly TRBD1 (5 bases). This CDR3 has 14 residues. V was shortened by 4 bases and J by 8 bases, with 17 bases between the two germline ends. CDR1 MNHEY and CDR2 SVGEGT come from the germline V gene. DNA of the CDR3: TGTGCCAGCAGTTCCCCCCCGGGGGTTGTGGGCTACACCTTC. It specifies CASSSPPGVVGYTF.

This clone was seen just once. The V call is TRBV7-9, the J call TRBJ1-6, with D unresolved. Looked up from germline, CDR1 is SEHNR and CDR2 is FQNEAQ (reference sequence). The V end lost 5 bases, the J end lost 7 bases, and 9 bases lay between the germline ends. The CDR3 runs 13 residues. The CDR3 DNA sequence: TGTGCCAGCAGCCGAGACGGGAATTCACCCCTCCACTTT. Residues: CASSRDGNSPLHF.

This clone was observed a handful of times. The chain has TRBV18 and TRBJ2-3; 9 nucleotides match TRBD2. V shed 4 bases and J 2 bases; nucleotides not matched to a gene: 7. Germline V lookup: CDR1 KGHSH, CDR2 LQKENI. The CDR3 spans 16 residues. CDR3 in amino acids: CASSLRASGDTDTQYF. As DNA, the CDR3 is TGTGCCAGCTCACTACGAGCTAGCGGGGACACAGATACGCAGTATTTT.